The 5 T cell receptor beta chains below all came from one sample that was sequenced in a study of shared clonotypes between healthy human individuals. Only in-frame clones appear in the TCRdb table, and some are missing; sequencing was by immunoSEQ multiplex PCR. The data contain 2 million to 2.5 million clones, approximately 95% of them seen just once; the ten biggest clones take up 0.35% to 0.45%. The sequencing input was naive CD4+ T cells from PBMCs. Stated subset: CD45RA+ positively selected. These receptors were taken from a man younger than 30 in good health. Some clones in this sample may be carry-over from other donors' samples.

The rearrangement links TRBV4-1 to TRBJ2-1; the match to TRBD2 covers 13 bases. The CDR3 has 16 residues. J lost 7 bases, V lost 2 bases, and 5 bases had no gene match. The V gene's germline CDR1 is MGHRA and CDR2 YSYEKL. The CDR3 sequence: CASSQLTSGRGNEQFF. In DNA, the CDR3 is TGCGCCAGCAGCCAACTTACTAGCGGGAGGGGTAATGAGCAGTTCTTC.

The V gene is TRBV15, the J gene TRBJ2-1; 8 nucleotides align to TRBD2. The CDR3 is 15 amino acids. The germline V gene encodes CDR1 LNHNV and CDR2 YYDKDF (reference sequence). The V segment lost 3 bases and the J segment 6 bases; nucleotides outside the gene matches: 7. The CDR3 DNA follows: TGTGCCACCAGCAGCTCCGGGACTAGGGGCAATGAGCAGTTCTTC. This translates into CATSSSGTRGNEQFF.

This rearrangement joins TRBV6-4 to TRBJ2-3, with TRBD1 as a possible D gene (6 bases). The CDR3 spans 19 residues. V was clipped by 0 bases and J by 6 bases, with 25 bases between them. Per the germline V gene, CDR1 is MRHNA and CDR2 is SNTAGT. CDR3 loop: CASSDSKKRETGSADTQYF. In DNA, the CDR3 is TGTGCCAGCAGTGACTCGAAAAAGAGGGAGACAGGTAGCGCCGATACGCAGTATTTT.

The V call is TRBV28, the J call TRBJ2-1; D is possibly TRBD1 or TRBD2 (5 bases each). The CDR3 is 16 residues long. Trimming removed 5 bases from V and 4 bases from J, with 18 bases in between. Germline CDR1 and CDR2: MDHEN and SYDVKM. The CDR3 DNA sequence: TGTGCCAGCAGTAACACCCGGGACCAAAGATACAATGAGCAGTTCTTC. Its translation is CASSNTRDQRYNEQFF.

V and J are TRBV9 and TRBJ1-2, with 10 nucleotides matching TRBD1. CDR3 length equals 14 residues. Germline CDR1 reads SGDLS; CDR2 reads YYNGEE. The V and J ends lost 2 bases and 7 bases, in that order; junction bases with no gene match: 5. DNA of the CDR3: TGTGCCAGCAGCGTGACAGGGGGCGCGGGTGGCTACACCTTC. Translated, it gives CASSVTGGAGGYTF.